This T cell receptor beta chain is drawn from a study of T cell repertoires in cytomegalovirus infection. About the study: Use of recently identified HLA-C-restricted and well-studied HLA-B-restricted CMV epitopes was part of the study. Both a matching HLA type and CMV infection were indicated by public TCR beta signatures. Study conclusions and caveats: Cumulated frequencies of public TCR beta families served to identify carriers of CMV plus the relevant HLA. HLA-C-restricted CMV-specific TCR beta clonotypes were dominant in the ex vivo response.

TCRdb re-derived calls from the reads in MiXCR, one entry per CDR3 protein. This sample has about 890,000 distinct CDR3 sequences, with about a third found just once. CDR3 length: 14 amino acids. The germline V gene has CDR1 LGHNT and CDR2 FRNRAP. The V gene lost 2 bases and the J gene lost 4 bases, with 11 bases spanning the gap. This clonotype was detected many times. Its antigen is not identified. This receptor was taken from a human donor in good health (CMV status not recorded). Some clones in this sample may be carry-over from other donors' samples. V gene TRBV12-5 combines with J gene TRBJ2-5, with TRBD1 as a possible D gene (6 bases). Here the sequenced sample was cultured CD8+ T cells from PBMCs, taken from culture after CMV antigen stimulation. CDR3 amino acids: CASGLNRARETQYF. Written as DNA, the CDR3 is TGTGCTAGTGGTTTGAACAGGGCGAGAGAGACCCAGTACTTC.